These 21 T cell receptor beta chains were all obtained from the same sample, sequenced in a study of blood T cells in healthy people across ages. With a J-beta primer mix and a sample-barcoded 5' primer, a second PCR ran about 6 to 11 cycles. TCRdb processed the 5' RACE reads anew with MiXCR; each CDR3 protein has one entry. The sample includes around 870,000 distinct CDR3 sequences, more than 25% of them seen just once. The sequenced sample consisted of blood. Every receptor here comes from an elderly woman in good health.

Concerning this clonotype: This may be a read error, as it is one base from a much larger clone. The chain employs TRBV10-1 and TRBJ2-3; D not resolved. The CDR3 extends over 12 amino acids. The germline gives CDR1 WNHNN, CDR2 SYGVQD (reference sequence). As DNA, the CDR3 is TGCGCCAGCAGTGAGAACTCAGATATGCAGTATTTT. Translated, it gives CASSENSDMQYF.

The J gene is TRBJ2-5, the V gene TRBV5-6; TRBD1 matches at 9 bases. Trimming at V came to 4 bases and at J to 13 bases, leaving 17 bases not matched to a gene. The CDR3 consists of 15 residues. Germline-derived CDR1 and CDR2 are SGHDT and YYEEEE. The chain's CDR3 is CASSEQGAVLPGGYF. As DNA, the CDR3 is TGTGCCAGCAGCGAACAGGGGGCGGTACTCCCCGGTGGGTACTTC.

This chain uses TRBV29-1 with TRBJ1-5, with a possible D match to TRBD1 (5 bases). The CDR3 runs to 12 residues. The V and J ends lost 4 bases and 5 bases respectively, with 9 bases between them. CDR1 and CDR2 from the germline V gene are SQVTM and ANQGSEA. The CDR3 coding sequence is TGCAGCGTTGGTGAAGGGGATCAGCCCCAGCATTTT. Encoded protein: CSVGEGDQPQHF. Filled out from reference TRBV29-1 and TRBJ1-5, the complete variable domain reads SAVISQKPSRDICQRGTSLTIQCQVDSQVTMMFWYRQQPGQSLTLIATANQGSEATYESGFVIDKFPISRPNLTFSTLTVSNMSPEDSSIYLCSVGEGDQPQHFGDGTRLSIL.

In its sample, this clonotype was seen many times. The chain carries TRBV20-1 and TRBJ2-1, with D uncertain. V was shortened by 3 bases and J by 7 bases, with 10 bases between the two germline ends. The CDR3 totals 12 residues. The V gene's germline CDR1 is DFQATT and CDR2 SNEGSKA (reference sequence). In nucleotides, the CDR3 is TGCAGTGCTAGTAACGGGTGGAATGAGCAGTTCTTC. It yields the protein CSASNGWNEQFF.

This clonotype has just a few counts. The chain employs TRBV2 and TRBJ2-5; no definite D call. V lost 7 bases and J lost 2, with 5 bases in between. The CDR3 contains 11 residues. Germline CDR1 SNHLY, CDR2 FYNNEI. CDR3 DNA sequence: TGTGCCAGCACCGCGCAAGAGACCCAGTACTTC. It codes for CASTAQETQYF.

This clonotype was observed many times. This chain links TRBV12-3 or TRBV12-4 with TRBJ2-5; the D gene is possibly TRBD1 (6 bases). This CDR3 has 12 residues. Deletions cut 5 bases from V and 11 bases from J, with 15 bases between. The CDR3 nucleotides read TGTGCCAGCAGTCACGACAGGTCGCGGCAGTACTTC. Amino acid sequence: CASSHDRSRQYF.

This clonotype appeared many times. This chain uses TRBV5-1 with TRBJ2-5; D not resolved. CDR3 length: 13 residues. The germline gives CDR1 SGHRS, CDR2 YFSETQ. V lost 1 base, J lost 4 bases, and 8 bases lay in between. The CDR3 loop reads CASSLRITETQYF. CDR3 in DNA: TGCGCCAGCAGCTTGAGGATTACAGAGACCCAGTACTTC.

This clonotype was seen many times. The genes are TRBV30 and TRBJ1-1; D is ambiguous. This CDR3 has 14 residues. CDR1 is GTSNPN, CDR2 SVGIG, per germline (reference sequence). The V end was cut by 5 bases, the J end by 5 bases, with 18 bases between. The chain's CDR3 is CAWSTFRRKTEAFF. The CDR3 DNA sequence: TGTGCCTGGTCTACCTTTAGGAGGAAAACTGAAGCTTTCTTT. The complete variable domain, with remaining parts taken from reference TRBV30 and TRBJ1-1, reads SQTIHQWPATLVQPVGSPLSLECTVEGTSNPNLYWYRQAAGRGLQLLFYSVGIGQISSEVPQNLSASRPQDRQFILSSKKLLLSDSGFYLCAWSTFRRKTEAFFGQGTRLTVV.

This sequence joins TRBV19 and TRBJ2-3, with 7 nucleotides matching TRBD1. The CDR3 covers 13 residues. In germline, CDR1 is LNHDA, CDR2 SQIVND (reference sequence). The trim removed 5 bases at V and 7 bases at J, leaving 6 bases unmatched. The CDR3 loop reads CASSSTGENTQYF. In nucleotides, the CDR3 is TGTGCCAGTAGTTCCACAGGGGAGAATACGCAGTATTTT.

This clonotype was seen many times. This rearrangement joins TRBV7-2 to TRBJ2-3, with 15 bases lining up with TRBD2. The CDR3 covers 16 residues. After removal of 4 bases from V and 8 bases from J, the junction contained 7 bases not matched to a gene. Germline V gene sequence: CDR1 SGHTA, CDR2 FQGNSA. The DNA of the CDR3 is TGTGCCAGCAGCTCCGGACTAGCGGGGGGGCAGAGTACGCAGTATTTT. Amino acid sequence: CASSSGLAGGQSTQYF.

The chain carries TRBV27 and TRBJ1-4, with D uncertain. This CDR3 comprises 14 residues. Germline CDR1 is MNHEY and CDR2 is SMNVEV (reference sequence). The ends were cut back, 6 bases at V and 10 bases at J, with 18 bases in the middle. The CDR3 sequence: CASSPEMVMGKLFF. DNA of the CDR3: TGTGCCAGCAGCCCGGAAATGGTTATGGGAAAACTGTTTTTT.

This clonotype was seen more than once but under ten times. V is TRBV3-1 and J is TRBJ1-2; 7 bases are shared with TRBD1. Germline CDR1 LGHDT, CDR2 YNNKEL (reference sequence). The CDR3 runs 17 residues. V dropped 4 bases and J dropped 4; count of bases not matched to a gene: 15. CDR3 protein: CASSPGLGRGSLYGYTF. CDR3 nucleotides: TGTGCCAGCAGCCCTGGGCTGGGCAGGGGGAGTCTCTATGGCTACACCTTC.

The chain uses TRBV27 and TRBJ2-5; TRBD1 agrees at 10 bases. V lost 10 bases, J lost 5 bases, and 7 bases stayed unmatched. CDR3 size: 13 residues. The germline V gene encodes CDR1 MNHEY and CDR2 SMNVEV (reference sequence). In nucleotides, the CDR3 is TGTGCCACCCGGGACAGGGGTTGTGAGACCCAGTACTTC. The encoded protein is CATRDRGCETQYF.

The chain combines TRBV20-1 with TRBJ1-1; D remains ambiguous. Germline loops: CDR1 DFQATT, CDR2 SNEGSKA (reference sequence). The CDR3 sequence is 13 residues long. Trimming cost V 6 bases and J 1 base, with 12 bases left between them. CDR3 loop: CSAPRSGNTEAFF. The CDR3 nucleotides are TGCAGTGCCCCGCGTTCAGGGAACACTGAAGCTTTCTTT.

This clonotype occurred many times. This chain uses TRBV6-2 or TRBV6-3 with TRBJ1-5, with 7 bases lining up with TRBD1. The ends lost 6 bases at V and 1 base at J; junction bases unmatched: 3. Germline values: CDR1 MNHEY, CDR2 SVGEGT. This CDR3 is built from 14 residues. The CDR3 bases are TGTGCCAGCAGAGGACAGGTGAGCAATCAGCCCCAGCATTTT. It translates to CASRGQVSNQPQHF.

The chain employs TRBV7-7 and TRBJ2-5; TRBD1 aligns across 12 bases. Trimming removed 5 bases from V and 2 bases from J; junction bases left unmatched: 3. Germline values: CDR1 SSHAT, CDR2 FNYEAQ (reference sequence). The CDR3 is made up of 15 amino acids. CDR3 in DNA: TGTGCCAGCAGCAGGGACAGGGGGCAACAAGAGACCCAGTACTTC. Its translation: CASSRDRGQQETQYF.

This clonotype was counted ten times or more. The gene calls are TRBV6-2 or TRBV6-3 and TRBJ2-6; D is undetermined. With 6 bases removed from V and 1 base from J, the gap between germline ends came to 19 bases. CDR1 and CDR2 from the germline V gene are MNHEY and SVGEGT. This CDR3 has 18 residues. The DNA of the CDR3 is TGTGCCAGCAGCTCCCATTGGGTTACTTATTCTGGGGCCAACGTCCTGACTTTC. Its translation is CASSSHWVTYSGANVLTF.

A note on this clonotype: A clone one base away is much larger, so this may be a read error. This chain connects TRBV7-6 to TRBJ2-1, with 10 bases lining up with TRBD1. The CDR3 runs 18 residues. CDR1 and CDR2 (germline): SGHVS, FNYEAQ. The CDR3 reads CASSLLTGTGASYNGQFF. The DNA of the CDR3 is TGTGCCAGCAGCCTCCTTACCGGGACAGGGGCCTCCTACAATGGGCAGTTCTTC.

Ten or more counts support this clonotype. The chain couples TRBV20-1 to TRBJ1-2; TRBD1 aligns across 7 bases. This CDR3 contains 12 residues. Trimming removed 3 bases from V and 7 bases from J; junction bases left unmatched: 5. Germline V lookup: CDR1 DFQATT, CDR2 SNEGSKA (reference sequence). The CDR3 reads CSARQGGGGYTF. Here the CDR3 DNA reads TGCAGTGCTAGGCAAGGGGGCGGTGGCTACACCTTC.

This clonotype was found many times. The genes are TRBV27 and TRBJ2-7, with D perhaps given as TRBD1 or TRBD2 (7 bases each). The CDR3 contains 14 residues. V was pared by 5 bases and J by 2 bases, with 13 bases between. The germline CDR1 and CDR2 sequences are MNHEY and SMNVEV (reference sequence). CDR3 sequence: CASSHAGGAYEQYF. CDR3 sequence (DNA): TGTGCCAGCAGTCACGCAGGGGGGGCCTACGAGCAGTACTTC.

About this clonotype itself: The junction departs from germline at one end; a sequencing error may be responsible. This chain joins TRBV9 and TRBJ2-1; 10 bases are shared with TRBD2. Germline V gene sequence: CDR1 SGDLS, CDR2 YYNGEE. CDR3 size: 16 residues. CDR3 DNA: TGTACCAGCAGCGTCTTGAGCGGGGGGGGTTACAATGAGCAGGTCTTC. Translated, it gives CTSSVLSGGGYNEQVF.